Each of the 22 T cell receptor beta chains below was sequenced from the same sample in a study of blood T cell repertoires in COVID-19. Here immunoSEQ multiplex PCR was the method, and the copy in TCRdb shows in-frame clones only, minus some. The sample holds about 270,000 clones, approximately 86% seen once. Sequencing was performed on peripheral blood. These TCRs come from a man aged 35 to 55 with active or convalescent COVID-19.

The chain joins TRBV27 to TRBJ2-1, with D possibly being TRBD2 (5 bases). The CDR3 totals 15 residues. The ends were cut back, 0 bases at V and 4 bases at J, with 10 bases in the middle. Germline V gives CDR1 MNHEY, CDR2 SMNVEV (reference sequence). The CDR3 region is CASSLSEEGYNEQFF. CDR3 bases: TGTGCCAGCAGTTTATCGGAGGAAGGGTACAATGAGCAGTTCTTC.

V and J are TRBV27 and TRBJ1-5; D possibly corresponds to TRBD1 (6 bases). CDR3 length: 17 residues. Germline V gives CDR1 MNHEY, CDR2 SMNVEV (reference sequence). With 5 bases removed from V and 3 bases from J, the gap between germline ends came to 20 bases. In nucleotides, the CDR3 is TGTGCCAGCAGTCCATCCAGGGGCCTATACATCAATCAGCCCCAGCATTTT. Protein product: CASSPSRGLYINQPQHF.

J is TRBJ1-1 and V is TRBV6-6; 12 bases line up with TRBD1. Germline assignment: CDR1 MNHNY and CDR2 SVGAGI (reference sequence). This CDR3 is built from 14 residues. J lost 9 bases, V lost 2 bases, and 4 bases had no gene match. CDR3 sequence (DNA): TGTGCCAGCAGTTACGGGGACAGGGGGCGTCAAGCTTTCTTT. It encodes CASSYGDRGRQAFF.

The V call is TRBV7-9, the J call TRBJ1-5; D might be TRBD1 (6 bases). V dropped 4 bases and J dropped 4 bases, with 8 bases sitting between them. Germline V gene sequence: CDR1 SEHNR, CDR2 FQNEAQ (reference sequence). The CDR3 is 13 residues long. The CDR3 coding sequence is TGTGCCAGCAGCTCTGGACAGAATCAGCCCCAGCATTTT. Translation: CASSSGQNQPQHF. Using reference TRBV7-9 and TRBJ1-5 for the parts outside the CDR3, the full variable domain is DTGVSQNPRHKITKRGQNVTFRCDPISEHNRLYWYRQTLGQGPEFLTYFQNEAQLEKSRLLSDRFSAERPKGSFSTLEIQRTEQGDSAMYLCASSSGQNQPQHFGDGTRLSIL.

This clone appeared once. The V and J genes are TRBV19 and TRBJ1-4; TRBD1 agrees at 7 bases. Per the germline V gene, CDR1 is LNHDA and CDR2 is SQIVND (reference sequence). This CDR3 contains 14 residues. CDR3 protein: CATRQGPANEKLFF. In DNA form, the CDR3 reads TGTGCGACTAGACAGGGCCCTGCTAATGAAAAACTGTTTTTT.

The chain has TRBV14 and TRBJ2-7; 7 bases match TRBD1. V lost 4 bases to trimming and J lost 2 bases; unmatched junction nucleotides: 5. The CDR3 is 14 amino acids. Germline loops: CDR1 SGHDN, CDR2 FVKESK. In DNA form, the CDR3 reads TGTGCCAGCAGCCCCAGGGACAGCGCCTACGAGCAGTACTTC. It codes for CASSPRDSAYEQYF.

V and J are TRBV12-3 or TRBV12-4 and TRBJ2-3, with no clear D. The V and J ends lost 7 bases and 2 bases respectively, with 7 bases between them. The CDR3 runs 12 residues. The CDR3 region is CASIPNTDTQYF. The CDR3 region has the DNA TGTGCCAGCATACCTAACACAGATACGCAGTATTTT.

This chain links TRBV7-2 with TRBJ1-6; the match to TRBD1 covers 11 bases. V shed 7 bases, J shed 6 bases, and the junction held 11 bases outside the gene matches. Germline V gene sequence: CDR1 SGHTA, CDR2 FQGNSA. The CDR3 has 17 amino acids. CDR3 sequence reads: CASNPDGTGGSNSPLHF. For the CDR3, the DNA is TGTGCCAGCAACCCCGACGGGACAGGGGGATCTAATTCACCCCTCCACTTT.

This chain connects TRBV9 to TRBJ1-1; 9 nucleotides match TRBD1. Germline assignment: CDR1 SGDLS and CDR2 YYNGEE. The CDR3 loop spans 14 amino acids. The V and J ends lost 4 bases and 5 bases, in that order; junction bases with no gene match: 6. CDR3 sequence (DNA): TGTGCCAGCAGCCGACAGGGGGTTGGAACTGAAGCTTTCTTT. This sequence encodes CASSRQGVGTEAFF. The full variable domain, rest sourced from reference TRBV9 and TRBJ1-1, is DSGVTQTPKHLITATGQRVTLRCSPRSGDLSVYWYQQSLDQGLQFLIQYYNGEERAKGNILERFSAQQFPDLHSELNLSSLELGDSALYFCASSRQGVGTEAFFGQGTRLTVV.

This chain's CDR3 is CAWSVQVSVGYTF. In DNA form, the CDR3 reads TGTGCCTGGAGTGTACAGGTCTCTGTGGGCTACACCTTC. V gene TRBV30 combines with J gene TRBJ1-2; TRBD1 is a possible D gene (5 bases). CDR3 size: 13 residues. Trimming removed 0 bases from V and 8 bases from J, with 13 bases in between. Germline V gene lookup returns CDR1 GTSNPN and CDR2 SVGIG (reference sequence).

The V and J genes are TRBV29-1 and TRBJ1-2, with D perhaps TRBD1 (6 bases). The V and J ends lost 3 bases and 4 bases respectively, with 6 bases between them. This CDR3 is built from 11 residues. Germline V gives CDR1 SQVTM, CDR2 ANQGSEA. DNA for the CDR3: TGCAGCGTTGACAGGGGCTATGGCTACACCTTC. This encodes CSVDRGYGYTF.

The V call is TRBV30, the J call TRBJ1-4; 9 nucleotides agree with TRBD1. Germline assignment: CDR1 GTSNPN and CDR2 SVGIG (reference sequence). The CDR3 contains 15 residues. V lost 2 bases and J lost 8; bases outside the gene matches: 9. CDR3 nucleotide sequence: TGTGCCTGGAGTCCCCTACCAGGACAGGGGGAAAAACTGTTTTTT. It is translated as CAWSPLPGQGEKLFF.

The chain recombines TRBV30 with TRBJ2-7; D unresolved. This CDR3 has 11 residues. In germline, CDR1 is GTSNPN, CDR2 SVGIG (reference sequence). V lost 1 base and J 4 bases, leaving 5 bases between the germline ends. CDR3: CAWSAKYEQYF. The CDR3 DNA reads TGTGCCTGGAGTGCAAAATACGAGCAGTACTTC.

The chain joins TRBV5-6 to TRBJ1-2, with D maybe TRBD1 (5 bases). Germline assignment: CDR1 SGHDT and CDR2 YYEEEE. Between the trimmed V and J ends, which lost 2 bases and 4 bases, there was a span of 12 bases. This CDR3 region has 14 residues. The CDR3 spells CASSFQGTSYGYTF. The DNA for the CDR3 is TGTGCCAGCAGCTTCCAGGGAACTTCCTATGGCTACACCTTC. The full variable domain, with the rest looked up from reference TRBV5-6 and TRBJ1-2, is DAGVTQSPTHLIKTRGQQVTLRCSPKSGHDTVSWYQQALGQGPQFIFQYYEEEERQRGNFPDRFSGHQFPNYSSELNVNALLLGDSALYLCASSFQGTSYGYTFGSGTRLTVV.

CDR3 region: CASSHPRRDTDTQYF. In nucleotides, the CDR3 is TGTGCCAGCAGCCATCCACGCCGGGACACCGATACGCAGTATTTT. V usage is TRBV3-1 (or the pseudogene TRBV3-2) and J usage is TRBJ2-3; weak D call: TRBD1 (6 bases). Between the trimmed V and J ends, which lost 3 bases and 6 bases, there was a span of 16 bases. CDR3 length: 15 amino acids. Germline CDR1 and CDR2: LGHDT and YNNKEL (reference sequence).

The V gene is TRBV25-1, the J gene TRBJ2-3; D call uncertain. The CDR3 is 12 amino acids. The germline V and J ends were trimmed by 8 bases and 4 bases, with 10 bases remaining between them. In germline, CDR1 is MGHDK, CDR2 SYGVNS. CDR3 sequence reads: CASATRADTQYF. The CDR3 DNA reads TGTGCCAGCGCCACCCGCGCAGATACGCAGTATTTT.

The rearrangement uses TRBV10-3 and TRBJ2-3; a possible D gene is TRBD2 (6 bases). This CDR3 has 16 amino acids. Germline lookup yields CDR1 ENHRY and CDR2 SYGVKD. With 4 bases removed from V and 2 bases from J, the gap between germline ends came to 16 bases. The CDR3 nucleotides are TGTGCCATCAGTGCCCTCCTTGGCGGGACCACAGATACGCAGTATTTT. It encodes CAISALLGGTTDTQYF.

This clone has just a few counts. The chain couples TRBV5-4 to TRBJ1-6, with D possibly matching TRBD1 (6 bases). CDR1 and CDR2 (germline): SGHNT, YYREEE (reference sequence). V was pared by 3 bases and J by 6 bases, with 16 bases between. The CDR3 spans 16 residues. The CDR3 sequence is CASSSRQQGINSPLHF. The CDR3 nucleotides are TGTGCCAGCAGCTCCCGACAGCAGGGGATTAATTCACCCCTCCACTTT. The full variable domain, its missing parts supplied by reference TRBV5-4 and TRBJ1-6, is ETGVTQSPTHLIKTRGQQVTLRCSSQSGHNTVSWYQQALGQGPQFIFQYYREEENGRGNFPPRFSGLQFPNYSSELNVNALELDDSALYLCASSSRQQGINSPLHFGNGTRLTVT.

The V gene is TRBV6-2 or TRBV6-3, the J gene TRBJ2-3; 12 positions agree with TRBD1. Germline V gives CDR1 MNHEY, CDR2 SVGEGT. V lost 6 bases and J lost 5; bases outside the gene matches: 3. The CDR3 runs 14 residues. CDR3 sequence reads: CASSRDRGQDTQYF. The DNA of the CDR3 is TGTGCCAGCAGCCGGGACAGGGGGCAAGATACGCAGTATTTT.

The chain employs TRBV5-4 and TRBJ2-7; tentatively, D is TRBD2 (5 bases). Trimming took off 3 bases at V and 5 bases at J, with 18 bases between the two ends. The CDR3 extends over 15 amino acids. CDR1 and CDR2 from the germline V gene are SGHNT and YYREEE (reference sequence). The CDR3 is CASSSTTEGLDEQYF. The CDR3 DNA follows: TGTGCCAGCAGCTCTACTACAGAGGGCCTCGACGAGCAGTACTTC.

This chain connects TRBV19 to TRBJ2-2; 7 nucleotides line up with TRBD2. Looked up from germline, CDR1 is LNHDA and CDR2 is SQIVND (reference sequence). The CDR3 totals 15 residues. The V segment lost 7 bases and the J segment 6 bases; nucleotides outside the gene matches: 11. The CDR3 sequence: CASISGYLKPGELFF. DNA of the CDR3: TGTGCCAGTATTAGCGGGTATCTTAAGCCCGGGGAGCTGTTTTTT. The complete variable domain, with remaining parts taken from reference TRBV19 and TRBJ2-2, reads DGGITQSPKYLFRKEGQNVTLSCEQNLNHDAMYWYRQDPGQGLRLIYYSQIVNDFQKGDIAEGYSVSREKKESFPLTVTSAQKNPTAFYLCASISGYLKPGELFFGEGSRLTVL.

The chain has TRBV24-1 and TRBJ2-5; 12 nucleotides agree with TRBD2. Looked up from germline, CDR1 is KGHDR and CDR2 is SFDVKD. The CDR3 spans 17 residues. Germline trimming cut 7 bases from V and 5 bases from J; bases unmatched to any gene: 13. The CDR3 here is CATSAGVTSGRSETQYF. CDR3 coding DNA: TGTGCCACCAGCGCCGGTGTAACTAGCGGGAGGAGCGAGACCCAGTACTTC.